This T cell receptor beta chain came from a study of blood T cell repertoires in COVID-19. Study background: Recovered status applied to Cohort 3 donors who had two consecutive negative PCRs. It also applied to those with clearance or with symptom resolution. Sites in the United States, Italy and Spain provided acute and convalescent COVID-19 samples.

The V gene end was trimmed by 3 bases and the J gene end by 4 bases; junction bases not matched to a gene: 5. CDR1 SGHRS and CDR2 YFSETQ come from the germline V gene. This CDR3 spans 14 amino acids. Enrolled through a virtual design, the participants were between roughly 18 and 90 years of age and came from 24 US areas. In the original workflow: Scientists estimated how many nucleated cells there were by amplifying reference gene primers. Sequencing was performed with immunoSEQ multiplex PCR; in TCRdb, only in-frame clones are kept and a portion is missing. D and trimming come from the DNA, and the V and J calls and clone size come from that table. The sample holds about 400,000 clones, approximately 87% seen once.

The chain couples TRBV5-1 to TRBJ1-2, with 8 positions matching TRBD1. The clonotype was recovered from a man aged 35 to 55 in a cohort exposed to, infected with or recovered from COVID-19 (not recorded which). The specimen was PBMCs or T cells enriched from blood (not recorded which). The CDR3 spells CASSSPGGGYGYTF. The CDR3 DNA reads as TGCGCCAGCAGCTCTCCAGGGGGCGGCTATGGCTACACCTTC.